The rows below give T cell receptor beta chains drawn from one sample of a study of regulatory T cells in long-lasting Graves disease. TCRdb reprocessed the multiplex PCR reads via MiXCR and lists one record per CDR3 protein. The top ten hold over 7% of the sample, which has about 520,000 distinct CDR3 sequences, around 12% seen once. These data were also reused for a study on T cells in Graves' hyperthyroidism and ophthalmopathy.

The sample consisted of peripheral blood mononuclear cells (PBMCs), taken at new diagnosis, from a patient treated with antithyroid drugs. The source is a woman in her 30s with Graves disease. CDR3s leave out the opening cysteine and the closing phenylalanine or tryptophan. The size entry is marked missing in some rows and otherwise reads once, few, many or a size class.

cdr3_aa: ASSQGGQPFSGTQY
v_call: TRBV4-3
j_call: TRBJ2-3
clone_size: .

cdr3_aa: ASSDWKGSGDTQY
v_call: TRBV28
j_call: TRBJ2-3
clone_size: .

cdr3_aa: SARGGGASYNEQF
v_call: TRBV20-1
j_call: TRBJ2-1
clone_size: many

cdr3_aa: AWRVIGGNEQF
v_call: TRBV30
j_call: TRBJ2-1
clone_size: many

cdr3_aa: SARSTGTGVNEQF
v_call: TRBV20-1
j_call: TRBJ2-1
clone_size: few

cdr3_aa: ASSYAGLHYGYT
v_call: TRBV6-2/TRBV6-3
j_call: TRBJ1-2
clone_size: many

cdr3_aa: ASSPRDGHNEQF
v_call: TRBV7-9
j_call: TRBJ2-1
clone_size: many

cdr3_aa: ASMEGFSSYGYT
v_call: TRBV5-1
j_call: TRBJ1-2
clone_size: few

cdr3_aa: ASSYSAGGLAGELF
v_call: TRBV6-5
j_call: TRBJ2-2
clone_size: few

cdr3_aa: ASSSGTSGSWSYEQY
v_call: TRBV12-3/TRBV12-4
j_call: TRBJ2-7
clone_size: many

cdr3_aa: ASGDHYTTYEQY
v_call: TRBV28
j_call: TRBJ2-7
clone_size: many

cdr3_aa: ASSSPKERDTQY
v_call: TRBV3-1
j_call: TRBJ2-3
clone_size: many

cdr3_aa: ASSLWALSYNEQF
v_call: TRBV5-1
j_call: TRBJ2-1
clone_size: many

cdr3_aa: ASGMKWTGGNEQF
v_call: TRBV4-2
j_call: TRBJ2-1
clone_size: .

cdr3_aa: ASSAQGLGGTEAF
v_call: TRBV19
j_call: TRBJ1-1
clone_size: .

cdr3_aa: AWSVSAISYEQY
v_call: TRBV30
j_call: TRBJ2-7
clone_size: .

cdr3_aa: SALRGQGSYEQY
v_call: TRBV20-1
j_call: TRBJ2-7
clone_size: .